A single sample gave rise to the 31 T cell receptor beta chains below, sequenced in a study of CD8 T cells in ankylosing spondylitis. TCRdb used MiXCR to reprocess the 5' RACE reads, holding one entry per CDR3 protein. This table holds 750,000 to 850,000 distinct CDR3 sequences, over 9.5% found once. These receptors lack a known antigen. The study's findings and limits: Made up of fewer than 10 highly homologous variants, a TCR beta motif appeared characteristic of ankylosing spondylitis blood.

Material: blood, either unsorted or a sorted T cell fraction (not recorded which). Every receptor here comes from a male donor with ankylosing spondylitis.

This chain joins TRBV18 and TRBJ2-7; D may be TRBD1 (5 bases). V lost 6 bases to trimming and J lost 7 bases, with 13 bases between them. The CDR3 totals 12 residues. From germline, CDR1 is KGHSH and CDR2 LQKENI. The CDR3 is CASSRQGTEQYF. In DNA, the CDR3 is TGTGCCAGCTCGCGCCAGGGAACGGAGCAGTACTTC.

This chain uses TRBV20-1 with TRBJ2-1, with 9 nucleotides matching TRBD2. Per germline, CDR1 DFQATT and CDR2 SNEGSKA (reference sequence). V lost 7 bases to trimming and J lost 4 bases; unmatched junction nucleotides: 5. This CDR3 contains 13 residues. The CDR3 loop reads CSVSTSGYNEQFF. The DNA of the CDR3 is TGCAGTGTTTCGACTAGCGGTTACAATGAGCAGTTCTTC.

This clonotype has ten or more counts. The chain recombines TRBV20-1 with TRBJ2-3; D remains ambiguous. Looked up from germline, CDR1 is DFQATT and CDR2 is SNEGSKA (reference sequence). CDR3 size: 13 residues. Trimming shortened V by 3 bases and J by 2 bases, and 9 bases separated the two germline ends. CDR3 DNA: TGCAGTGCTAGTTTAGACACCACAGATACGCAGTATTTT. This encodes CSASLDTTDTQYF.

This chain connects TRBV5-1 to TRBJ2-1; 7 bases are a match to TRBD1. Germline CDR1 SGHRS, CDR2 YFSETQ. This CDR3 spans 14 amino acids. J lost 6 bases, V lost 4 bases, and 7 bases had no gene match. As DNA, the CDR3 is TGCGCCAGCAGCAAAGGACAGGCCTCCAATGAGCAGTTCTTC. Amino acid sequence: CASSKGQASNEQFF.

This clonotype has more than one count but fewer than ten. The chain's CDR3 is CATKGTGGLVEQFF. The CDR3 nucleotides read TGTGCCACCAAAGGGACAGGGGGCTTGGTTGAGCAGTTCTTC. The chain links TRBV15 to TRBJ2-1; 12 bases map to TRBD1. This CDR3 has 14 amino acids. Looked up from germline, CDR1 is LNHNV and CDR2 is YYDKDF (reference sequence). Germline trimming cut 7 bases from V and 9 bases from J; bases unmatched to any gene: 7.

The sample holds a few counts of this clonotype. The chain carries TRBV30 and TRBJ2-7; TRBD2 matches at 8 bases. The V gene's germline CDR1 is GTSNPN and CDR2 SVGIG (reference sequence). With 5 bases clipped from V and 3 bases from J, the junction kept 6 bases outside the gene matches. The CDR3 sequence is 13 residues long. DNA of the CDR3: TGTGCCTGGGTTCGGGAGGGAAGCTACGAGCAGTACTTC. Protein: CAWVREGSYEQYF.

V usage is TRBV27 and J usage is TRBJ1-5, with D uncertain. Germline V gives CDR1 MNHEY, CDR2 SMNVEV (reference sequence). V dropped 8 bases and J dropped 3 bases, with 14 bases sitting between them. The CDR3 is made up of 14 amino acids. CDR3 sequence: CASASNNVNQPQHF. The CDR3, as DNA: TGTGCCAGCGCCTCCAACAACGTCAATCAGCCCCAGCATTTT.

This clonotype was picked up a small number of times. The CDR3 is CSAILAGHTDTQYF. CDR3 coding DNA: TGCAGTGCCATACTAGCGGGCCACACAGATACGCAGTATTTT. This sequence joins TRBV20-1 and TRBJ2-3; 9 bases are shared with TRBD2. Germline trimming cut 6 bases from V and 2 bases from J; bases unmatched to any gene: 6. This CDR3 is 14 amino acids long. Looked up from germline, CDR1 is DFQATT and CDR2 is SNEGSKA (reference sequence).

The rearrangement uses TRBV20-1 and TRBJ1-1; D is uncertain. Per the germline V gene, CDR1 is DFQATT and CDR2 is SNEGSKA (reference sequence). The CDR3 covers 13 residues. Deletions cut 2 bases from V and 10 bases from J, with 17 bases between. CDR3 DNA: TGCAGTGCTAGATTTGGAGGTTTTGGTGTAGCTTTCTTT. Its protein is CSARFGGFGVAFF.

This clonotype was counted many times. The CDR3, as DNA: TGTGCCAGCTCGAACAGGGTTACCCCTCCCGAGCAGTACTTC. This encodes CASSNRVTPPEQYF. This chain connects TRBV12-3 or TRBV12-4 to TRBJ2-7, with D possibly matching TRBD1 (6 bases). Deletions cut 8 bases from V and 6 bases from J, with 20 bases between. The CDR3 extends over 14 amino acids.

The chain couples TRBV4-3 to TRBJ2-3; 8 bases match TRBD2. The ends lost 1 base at V and 4 bases at J; junction bases unmatched: 4. CDR1 LGHNA and CDR2 YSLEER come from the germline V gene. This CDR3 has 15 residues. The CDR3 DNA follows: TGCGCCAGCAGCCAAGCCAGCGGGGGAGCAGATACGCAGTATTTT. Translating it yields CASSQASGGADTQYF.

V is TRBV7-2 and J is TRBJ1-3; 9 positions agree with TRBD1. Germline loops: CDR1 SGHTA, CDR2 FQGNSA. J gave up 7 bases and V 2 bases, and 6 bases lay outside the gene matches. The CDR3 runs to 15 residues. The CDR3 loop is CASSLIVDRGNTIYF. As DNA, the CDR3 is TGTGCCAGCAGCTTAATTGTGGACAGGGGTAACACCATATATTTT. The full variable domain, rest sourced from reference TRBV7-2 and TRBJ1-3, is GAGVSQSPSNKVTEKGKDVELRCDPISGHTALYWYRQSLGQGLEFLIYFQGNSAPDKSGLPSDRFSAERTGGSVSTLTIQRTQQEDSAVYLCASSLIVDRGNTIYFGEGSWLTVV.

The genes are TRBV27 and TRBJ1-2; D not resolved. Germline V gives CDR1 MNHEY, CDR2 SMNVEV (reference sequence). The CDR3 extends over 10 amino acids. Trimming shortened V by 8 bases and J by 4 bases, and 5 bases separated the two germline ends. This CDR3 is CASGAYGYTF. The CDR3 bases are TGTGCCAGCGGTGCCTATGGCTACACCTTC.

This clonotype was seen ten or more times. The chain links TRBV5-1 to TRBJ2-7; TRBD2 might be the D (6 bases). This CDR3 is built from 16 residues. Germline V gene lookup returns CDR1 SGHRS and CDR2 YFSETQ. Trimming removed 3 bases from V and 5 bases from J, with 21 bases in between. The CDR3 sequence: CASSWGLIGREDEQYF. Here the CDR3 DNA reads TGCGCCAGCAGCTGGGGACTTATCGGGAGAGAGGACGAGCAGTACTTC.

This clonotype showed up just a few times. This sequence joins TRBV20-1 and TRBJ1-1; D gene unclear. Germline CDR1 and CDR2: DFQATT and SNEGSKA (reference sequence). The CDR3 length is 15 residues. Between the trimmed V and J ends, which lost 5 bases and 0 bases, there was a span of 16 bases. CDR3 region: CSAPRQLTLNTEAFF. The CDR3 region has the DNA TGCAGTGCTCCCCGACAACTAACCCTGAACACTGAAGCTTTCTTT.

This sequence joins TRBV19 and TRBJ1-2; D remains unclear. Germline V CDR1 and CDR2: LNHDA, SQIVND (reference sequence). The V end lost 4 bases, the J end lost 8 bases, and 11 bases lay between the germline ends. The CDR3 is 12 residues long. CDR3 region: CASSKALGGYTF. In DNA, the CDR3 is TGTGCCAGTAGTAAGGCGTTGGGGGGCTACACCTTC.

V is TRBV14 and J is TRBJ2-1; 12 bases line up with TRBD1. Looked up from germline, CDR1 is SGHDN and CDR2 is FVKESK. With V trimmed by 4 bases and J by 5 bases, 12 bases remained unmatched. The CDR3 totals 18 residues. DNA for the CDR3: TGTGCCAGCAGCCCCTATCGCGGGACAGGGGGCAGAGACAATGAGCAGTTCTTC. This translates into CASSPYRGTGGRDNEQFF.

This clonotype was observed a few times. V usage is TRBV18 and J usage is TRBJ1-2, with TRBD1 matching over 9 bases. Per the germline V gene, CDR1 is KGHSH and CDR2 is LQKENI. After removal of 3 bases from V and 3 bases from J, the junction contained 5 bases not matched to a gene. The CDR3 extends over 15 amino acids. The CDR3 protein is CASSPRTGDYYGYTF. The CDR3 nucleotides read TGTGCCAGCTCACCCAGGACAGGGGATTACTATGGCTACACCTTC.

The CDR3 spells CASSSGLLETQYF. The CDR3, as DNA: TGTGCCAGCAGTTCTGGGCTGTTGGAGACCCAGTACTTC. The chain links TRBV28 to TRBJ2-5; D not certain. The CDR3 sequence is 13 residues long. V lost 4 bases to trimming and J lost 5 bases, with 11 bases between them. Germline values: CDR1 MDHEN, CDR2 SYDVKM.

This clonotype has just a few counts. The chain combines TRBV28 with TRBJ1-2, with 8 positions matching TRBD1. With V trimmed by 5 bases and J by 8 bases, 1 base remained unmatched. The CDR3 is made up of 11 amino acids. Germline V gene data show CDR1 as MDHEN and CDR2 as SYDVKM. Here the CDR3 DNA reads TGTGCCAGCAGTGACAGGGGAGGCTACACCTTC. It codes for CASSDRGGYTF.

This clonotype was counted at least ten times. The V and J genes are TRBV5-6 and TRBJ1-2; D gene unclear. Between the trimmed V and J ends, which lost 0 bases and 8 bases, there was a span of 11 bases. CDR1 and CDR2 from the germline V gene are SGHDT and YYEEEE. The CDR3 extends over 13 amino acids. The CDR3 region has the DNA TGTGCCAGCAGCTTGGGACTACTTGGCGGCTACACCTTC. Translated: CASSLGLLGGYTF.

This clonotype was recorded many times. This chain uses TRBV5-1 with TRBJ1-2; the D is unclear. The CDR3 has 12 amino acids. V lost 4 bases, J lost 6 bases, and 10 bases lay in between. The V gene's germline CDR1 is SGHRS and CDR2 YFSETQ. CDR3 loop: CASSRTLDGYTF. CDR3 sequence (DNA): TGCGCCAGCAGCCGGACGCTCGATGGCTACACCTTC.

This clonotype has more than one count but fewer than ten. The chain uses TRBV18 and TRBJ2-7, with D possibly TRBD1 on 6 matching bases. The CDR3 length is 15 residues. Per the germline V gene, CDR1 is KGHSH and CDR2 is LQKENI. Trimming took 3 bases from V and 2 from J, leaving 14 bases between them. As DNA, the CDR3 is TGTGCCAGCTCACCGGACCTAACAGGGACCTACGAGCAGTACTTC. Amino acids: CASSPDLTGTYEQYF. Combining the CDR3 with reference TRBV18 and TRBJ2-7 gives the whole variable domain NAGVMQNPRHLVRRRGQEARLRCSPMKGHSHVYWYRQLPEEGLKFMVYLQKENIIDESGMPKERFSAEFPKEGPSILRIQQVVRGDSAAYFCASSPDLTGTYEQYFGPGTRLTVT.

This clonotype has a handful of counts. The chain recombines TRBV20-1 with TRBJ2-5, with a possible D match to TRBD1 (5 bases). CDR3 length equals 14 residues. Germline CDR1 and CDR2: DFQATT and SNEGSKA (reference sequence). The V end lost 5 bases, the J end lost 4 bases, and 17 bases lay between the germline ends. Here the CDR3 reads CSAGTPGKSETQYF. The CDR3 coding sequence is TGCAGTGCTGGAACCCCAGGGAAGTCAGAGACCCAGTACTTC.

The CDR3 here is CASSLARPPDEQYF. The CDR3 coding sequence is TGTGCCAGCAGCTTAGCAAGACCGCCGGACGAGCAGTACTTC. This sequence joins TRBV7-2 and TRBJ2-7; D unresolved. Germline assignment: CDR1 SGHTA and CDR2 FQGNSA. The V gene lost 0 bases and the J gene lost 5 bases, with 11 bases spanning the gap. The CDR3 sequence is 14 residues long.

In its sample, this clonotype was seen a few times. J is TRBJ2-7 and V is TRBV20-1, with D unclear. CDR3 length equals 12 residues. Germline values: CDR1 DFQATT, CDR2 SNEGSKA (reference sequence). The V end lost 7 bases, the J end lost 0 bases, and 10 bases lay between the germline ends. The CDR3 DNA sequence: TGCAGTGTGAAAGGCCTCTCCTACGAGCAGTACTTC. Residues: CSVKGLSYEQYF.

This clonotype was seen only a few times. This chain connects TRBV24-1 to TRBJ1-5, with TRBD1 matching over 10 bases. The V segment lost 4 bases and the J segment 4 bases; nucleotides outside the gene matches: 6. The CDR3 has 16 residues. Germline CDR1 is KGHDR and CDR2 is SFDVKD. The CDR3 DNA reads TGTGCCACCAGTGAGACCGGGACAGGGGTTAATCAGCCCCAGCATTTT. Translated: CATSETGTGVNQPQHF.

This clonotype was seen at least ten times. The J gene is TRBJ1-4, the V gene TRBV29-1; unclear D gene. Trimming cost V 5 bases and J 0 bases, with 10 bases left between them. Germline CDR1 SQVTM, CDR2 ANQGSEA. The CDR3 is made up of 14 amino acids. The CDR3 DNA reads TGCAGCGTTCTAGACACCGCAACTAATGAAAAACTGTTTTTT. As protein: CSVLDTATNEKLFF.

This clonotype has a handful of counts. The chain couples TRBV7-9 to TRBJ2-3; D call uncertain. The CDR3 is 14 amino acids. The germline V gene has CDR1 SEHNR and CDR2 FQNEAQ (reference sequence). V was shortened by 0 bases and J by 5 bases, with 9 bases between the two germline ends. The CDR3 DNA follows: TGTGCCAGCAGCTTAGCGGGTGCCCAAGATACGCAGTATTTT. Amino acid sequence: CASSLAGAQDTQYF.

This clonotype was detected a few times. V and J are TRBV9 and TRBJ1-4; 7 bases map to TRBD1. CDR1 is SGDLS, CDR2 YYNGEE, per germline. This CDR3 has 14 residues. Unmatched junction bases numbered 5, after V lost 4 bases and J lost 5 bases. The DNA of the CDR3 is TGTGCCAGCAGCCAGGGACAGATGAATGAAAAACTGTTTTTT. Amino acid sequence: CASSQGQMNEKLFF.

This clonotype has only a few counts. The chain recombines TRBV7-2 with TRBJ2-7; 8 bases are shared with TRBD1. This CDR3 is 15 amino acids long. Trimming took 3 bases from V and 0 from J; bases not matched to a gene: 4. Germline V CDR1 and CDR2: SGHTA, FQGNSA. CDR3 sequence (DNA): TGTGCCAGCAGCTTGGGGGGACAGGTCTCCTACGAGCAGTACTTC. Protein product: CASSLGGQVSYEQYF.